The T cell receptor beta chain described here comes from a study of human T cells and chemical hapten exposure. Study-wide findings and caveats: Expanded TCRs produced significantly more large CDR3 similarity clusters than controls did.

The germline V gene has CDR1 MNHEY and CDR2 SVGAGI. The CDR3 is made up of 11 amino acids. Trimming took 7 bases from V and 9 from J; bases not matched to a gene: 5. TCRdb passed the RACE reads through MiXCR, listing each CDR3 protein once. This sample carries under 450,000 distinct CDR3 sequences, around 6% of them seen once, and the ten largest clones take under 7%. Time point meaning: patch test 2, 6 weeks after DPC sensitization. Sample treatment: therapeutic diphenylcyclopropenone sensitization with weekly scalp DPC. Alopecia patients between 18 and 70 years old and suitable for DPC were used as donors. This clonotype was seen many times. Its antigen remains unknown.

The TCR was taken from a woman between 18 and 29 years old with alopecia areata. Some clones in this sample may be carry-over from other donors' samples. The chain combines TRBV6-5 with TRBJ1-1; 7 nucleotides match TRBD1. The sample here was whole blood, taken in connection with sensitization to the hapten diphenylcyclopropenone (DPC). Written as DNA, the CDR3 is TGTGCCAGCATCAGGACAGGCAAAGCTTTCTTT. This encodes CASIRTGKAFF.